This T cell receptor (beta chain) is drawn from a study of breast tumors, draining lymph nodes, adjacent tissues. Samples came from axillary lymph nodes draining the breast cancer. Study-level points and caveats: Tumor repertoires ranked between lymph nodes and nontumor tissue in diversity, with V and J gene preferences. Data only fit, rather than demonstrated, lymph node origin of most tumor T cells. Data fit most tumor T cells coming from lymph node, expanding in tumor. Compared with basal-like, luminal-like tumors shared significantly more repertoire with nontumor tissue.

TCRdb analysed the multiplex PCR reads with MiXCR anew, one entry per CDR3 protein. The table includes about 130,000 distinct CDR3 sequences, 20% to 25% detected once. In its sample, this clonotype was seen many times. The antigen remains undetermined. Sequences were obtained from axillary lymph node tissue. The sequence was collected from a female donor with breast cancer. Some clones in this sample may be carry-over from other donors' samples.

DNA for the CDR3: TGTGCCAGCAGGCCGGACAGGGGAACAGATACGCAGTATTTT. Residues: CASRPDRGTDTQYF. The chain is built from TRBV6-4 and TRBJ2-3; 9 bases align to TRBD1. Germline V gene data show CDR1 as MRHNA and CDR2 as SNTAGT. CDR3 length: 14 residues. The junction had 4 bases not matched to a gene; V was cut back by 6 bases and J by 3 bases.